These 15 T cell receptor beta chains came from one sample sequenced in a study of cytomegalovirus exposure and HLA in healthy donors. Sequenced by immunoSEQ multiplex PCR; TCRdb stores in-frame clones only, minus some. The table includes 150,000 to 200,000 clones, around four fifths detected once. Sequencing used PBMCs. Receptors originate from a young man in good health and CMV-seropositive.

The genes are TRBV6-5 and TRBJ1-5; TRBD1 agrees at 8 bases. Germline V gene lookup returns CDR1 MNHEY and CDR2 SVGAGI. CDR3 length: 14 amino acids. V lost 5 bases, J lost 3 bases, and 3 bases stayed unmatched. The CDR3 DNA reads as TGTGCCAGCAGTCGACAGGGGCCCAATCAGCCCCAGCATTTT. Translating gives CASSRQGPNQPQHF.

V is TRBV7-2 and J is TRBJ2-7, with D possibly being TRBD1 (6 bases). The CDR3 covers 15 residues. Trimming took off 2 bases at V and 3 bases at J, with 14 bases between the two ends. Germline loops: CDR1 SGHTA, CDR2 FQGNSA. The CDR3 loop reads CASSLRGGTNYEQYF. The DNA for the CDR3 is TGTGCCAGCAGCTTAAGAGGGGGAACTAACTACGAGCAGTACTTC.

The genes are TRBV7-7 and TRBJ2-1; 8 positions agree with TRBD1. Germline V gene data show CDR1 as SSHAT and CDR2 as FNYEAQ (reference sequence). The J segment lost 5 bases and the V segment lost 11 bases, leaving 8 bases of the junction unmatched. This CDR3 is built from 13 residues. For the CDR3, the DNA is TGTGCCTTAGGCAGGGGGCCGAACAATGAGCAGTTCTTC. Protein product: CALGRGPNNEQFF.

V is TRBV7-2 and J is TRBJ1-2; maybe TRBD1 (5 bases). With 3 bases removed from V and 9 bases from J, the gap between germline ends came to 20 bases. The CDR3 sequence is 15 residues long. Germline loops: CDR1 SGHTA, CDR2 FQGNSA. Here the CDR3 reads CASSLGGTAQRSYTF. As DNA, the CDR3 is TGTGCCAGCAGCTTGGGAGGGACGGCACAAAGGAGCTACACCTTC.

As regards this clone: At one end, the junction sequence differs from germline, possibly due to a read error. Distinct nucleotide sequences in the sample also encode this CDR3. The chain recombines TRBV7-7 with TRBJ2-7; D is unclear. The CDR3 has 13 residues. CDR1 and CDR2 from the germline V gene are SSHAT and FNYEAQ (reference sequence). The CDR3 DNA reads TGTGCTAGCAGCTTAGCCGAGTCGGACGAGCAGTACTTC. It is translated as CASSLAESDEQYF. Based on the CDR3 plus reference TRBV7-7 and TRBJ2-7, the full variable domain is GAGVSQSPRYKVTKRGQDVTLRCDPISSHATLYWYQQALGQGPEFLTYFNYEAQPDKSGLPSDRFSAERPEGSISTLTIQRTEQRDSAMYRCASSLAESDEQYFGPGTRLTVT.

This clone appeared a single time. The chain recombines TRBV10-3 with TRBJ1-5, with 9 nucleotides matching TRBD1. The CDR3 runs to 16 residues. The germline V gene has CDR1 ENHRY and CDR2 SYGVKD. V shed 0 bases, J shed 5 bases, and the junction held 5 bases outside the gene matches. The CDR3 reads CAISESGQGIYQPQHF. The CDR3 nucleotides are TGTGCCATCAGTGAGTCCGGACAGGGGATTTATCAGCCCCAGCATTTT.

Concerning this clone: An end of the junction differs from the germline gene, which may be a read error. V is TRBV7-7 and J is TRBJ2-1, with D possibly being TRBD1 (7 bases). The CDR3 loop spans 14 amino acids. Germline CDR1 is SSHAT and CDR2 is FNYEAQ (reference sequence). CDR3: CASSLVQGGTEQFF. The CDR3 DNA reads TGTGCTAGCAGCTTAGTTCAGGGGGGCACTGAGCAGTTCTTC.

The V and J genes are TRBV4-3 and TRBJ1-2; 10 bases fit TRBD1. The V gene's germline CDR1 is LGHNA and CDR2 YSLEER. This CDR3 is built from 20 residues. Trimming removed 1 base from V and 8 bases from J; junction bases left unmatched: 22. The CDR3 DNA follows: TGCGCCAGCAGCCAAGCCGTACCCGGGACAGGGGTATTAAAAAATGGGGGCTACACCTTC. Its protein is CASSQAVPGTGVLKNGGYTF.

This clone came up a few times. The chain recombines TRBV7-9 with TRBJ1-4, with D perhaps TRBD1 (5 bases). Germline V gene data show CDR1 as SEHNR and CDR2 as FQNEAQ (reference sequence). Trimming cost V 5 bases and J 0 bases, with 16 bases left between them. The CDR3 consists of 17 residues. The CDR3 sequence is CASSLRGGDATNEKLFF. In DNA form, the CDR3 reads TGTGCCAGCAGCCTTCGGGGGGGGGATGCAACTAATGAAAAACTGTTTTTT. Based on the CDR3 plus reference TRBV7-9 and TRBJ1-4, the full variable domain is DTGVSQNPRHKITKRGQNVTFRCDPISEHNRLYWYRQTLGQGPEFLTYFQNEAQLEKSRLLSDRFSAERPKGSFSTLEIQRTEQGDSAMYLCASSLRGGDATNEKLFFGSGTQLSVL.

This clone appeared once. V usage is TRBV13 and J usage is TRBJ1-2; 7 bases line up with TRBD1. Germline CDR1 is PRHDT and CDR2 is FYEKMQ (reference sequence). Germline trimming cut 3 bases from V and 4 bases from J; bases unmatched to any gene: 14. The CDR3 is made up of 17 amino acids. The CDR3 protein is CASSFFTLEQGSYGYTF. DNA for the CDR3: TGTGCCAGCAGCTTTTTCACCCTAGAACAGGGGAGCTATGGCTACACCTTC.

The chain joins TRBV4-3 to TRBJ1-4; no definite D call. CDR3 length: 14 residues. CDR1 and CDR2 from the germline V gene are LGHNA and YSLEER. Trimming shortened V by 0 bases and J by 6 bases, and 8 bases separated the two germline ends. The CDR3 sequence is CASSQDPRDEKLFF. The CDR3 region has the DNA TGCGCCAGCAGCCAAGACCCCCGAGATGAAAAACTGTTTTTT.

The chain employs TRBV7-9 and TRBJ2-3; maybe TRBD1 (5 bases). CDR3 size: 12 residues. V lost 4 bases, J lost 6 bases, and 8 bases lay in between. Per germline, CDR1 SEHNR and CDR2 FQNEAQ (reference sequence). CDR3 coding DNA: TGTGCCAGCAGCTCAGGGTGGGATACGCAGTATTTT. This codes for CASSSGWDTQYF.

This chain joins TRBV7-2 and TRBJ1-6; 12 bases map to TRBD1. The J segment lost 7 bases and the V segment lost 5 bases, leaving 6 bases of the junction unmatched. The CDR3 runs 16 residues. Germline CDR1 SGHTA, CDR2 FQGNSA. CDR3 sequence (DNA): TGTGCCAGCAGCCGCGGGACAGGGGGCGAGAATTCACCCCTCCACTTT. Its translation: CASSRGTGGENSPLHF.

The rearrangement joins TRBV6-1 to TRBJ2-7, with D possibly TRBD1 on 5 matching bases. Trimming removed 0 bases at V and 3 bases at J, with 15 bases between. Germline V CDR1 and CDR2: MNHNS, SASEGT. This CDR3 has 16 amino acids. The CDR3 loop reads CASSEAGASQFYEQYF. The CDR3 nucleotides are TGTGCCAGCAGTGAAGCAGGGGCCTCGCAGTTCTACGAGCAGTACTTC.

This rearrangement joins TRBV7-9 to TRBJ2-3; D might be TRBD2 (6 bases). This CDR3 spans 18 amino acids. The V gene lost 0 bases and the J gene lost 2 bases, with 18 bases spanning the gap. CDR1 is SEHNR and CDR2 is FQNEAQ in the germline V gene (reference sequence). The CDR3 DNA reads TGTGCCAGCAGCTTAGCAGGGCGGGGTCCTCGGCACACAGATACGCAGTATTTT. Translated: CASSLAGRGPRHTDTQYF.